This paragraph reports one T cell receptor (beta chain). This clonotype is judged medium-sized (0.01 to 0.1%). This receptor's antigen is unknown. Qualities for individual bases were not recorded, and no much larger clone is one base off. This sample was taken from a study of T and B cells in COVID-19 patients (dated by TCRdb to 2018 to 2020). As for the study more broadly: Using TRB and IGH repertoire sequencing of peripheral blood, the study characterized adaptive immunity in COVID-19 patients who had active infection or had recovered. A recovered cohort was made up of more than 15 patients contributing roughly 20 samples, mostly after mild to moderate COVID-19 managed as outpatients. The recovered cohort had a median age of roughly 30 years, compared with approximately 67 years in the active-infection cohort. Of the 20 to 25 patients in the active-infection cohort, approximately 12 were critically ill and needed mechanical ventilation or ECMO. Comorbidities linked to unfavorable COVID-19 outcome were present in nine tenths of the roughly 20 patients in the active-infection cohort. The TCR and BCR sequence repository comprised fewer than 40 patients and about 71 time points, with over 7 million TCR sequences analysed. Two patients belonged to both the recovered and active cohorts because samples were available from active disease and after recovery. An age-matched reference group of roughly 40 healthy donors negative for COVID-19 antibodies was used as the comparison for repertoire analyses. As many as 9 follow-up blood samples were collected from each patient, and in some individuals these samples spanned different disease stages. What the study reported, not specific to this receptor: The cohort was judged too small for assessing how HLA contributes to COVID-19 susceptibility or severity. Few blood samples were available from mildly ill patients while symptoms were present, and early samples from severe cases were likewise scarce. Specific T cell subsets (CD4+/Treg/CD8+) and sorted SARS-CoV-2-responsive or tetramer+ T cells had not yet been sequenced, and the corresponding sequencing experiments were ongoing. Patients with COVID-19 were reported to show strongly skewed TRBV/TRBJ gene usage. The reported TCR clusters were said to need prospective validation before any clinical use. A total of 2,331 TCR clusters were exclusive to the recovered cohort, and approximately 31 of those clusters were low-pGen clusters. During active COVID-19 the TRB repertoires were highly clonal, but at recovery diversity and richness rose above the levels seen in healthy donors.

As encoded in the germline V gene, CDR1 is MNHEY while CDR2 is SVGAGI. Measured from the cysteine to the phenylalanine, the CDR3 is 13 residues long. This entry keeps only the CDR3 DNA: 39 bases, framed from base 1. The V end loses 6 bases and the J end loses 4 bases, and a stretch of 12 bases separates them. Genomic DNA extracted from blood, in amounts of roughly 250-550 ng, served as the starting material for amplifying TRB repertoires. Data came from an Illumina MiSeq. TRB rearrangements were amplified by multiplex PCR with BIOMED2 TRB-A/B primer pools. Two consecutive PCRs added Illumina-compatible adapters and 7-nucleotide sample barcodes to the amplicons. Phusion HS II polymerase was used for all library PCRs. The amplicons were purified from gel with the NucleoSpin Gel and PCR Clean-up kit, measured on Qubit, and combined at 4 nM. Before Illumina next-generation sequencing, the quality of the amplicon pool was assessed on an Agilent 2100 Bioanalyzer. The study's processing was this. Annotation of TRB rearrangements was performed with MiXCR 3.0.8 using the default MiXCR reference library. Non-productive reads and sequences with fewer than 2 reads were removed, and each unique CDR3 nucleotide sequence was counted as one clone. Clonality, diversity, richness and V-J gene usage were computed in R 3.5.1. GLIPH2 was used for TCR clustering by CDR3 similarity, and generation probabilities were calculated by OLGA. GLIPH2 clusters were kept only if they contained at least four unique TCR clonotypes found in at least three individuals. TCRdb redid the processing of the public reads, applying fastp at Q25 and MiXCR, and retained in-frame beta chains. Under each unique CDR3 protein, matching rows form one entry showing the most common genes and DNA. The V and J calls were not made by the authors but by TCRdb's processing. In all, the sample holds about 5,800 distinct CDR3 sequences, and 25% to 30% of those were seen once. The top ten clonotypes cover about an eighth of the sample.

This sequence originates from a human donor with active COVID-19. The sequenced sample was blood. The sequence links TRBV6-5 to TRBJ1-2, with TRBD1 as a weak D call on 6 bases. This receptor has the CDR3 CASSLRGAYGYTF. The bases read TGTGCCAGCAGCCTTAGGGGGGCCTATGGCTACACCTTC.